The 10 T cell receptor beta chains given below trace back to one sample, sequenced in a study of T cells in Graves' hyperthyroidism and ophthalmopathy. Amplification of TCR beta CDR3 regions was performed using RNA transcripts as template. The HTBI primer set drove a first-round RT-PCR of the TCR CDR3. TCRdb used MiXCR to reprocess the multiplex PCR reads, holding one entry per CDR3 protein. This repertoire shows fewer than 500,000 distinct CDR3 sequences, more than 12% found once; its top ten account for around a fifth. The material sequenced was blood. The receptor set was obtained from a woman in her 30s with Graves' ophthalmopathy.

The genes are TRBV4-1 and TRBJ1-1; D remains ambiguous. V shed 4 bases and J shed 4 bases, with 16 bases lying between them. Germline lookup yields CDR1 MGHRA and CDR2 YSYEKL. CDR3 length: 15 residues. The CDR3 spells CASSLGLIPITEAFF. CDR3 bases: TGCGCCAGCAGCCTGGGCCTCATTCCTATCACTGAAGCTTTCTTT.

This clonotype was seen more than once but under ten times. This chain links TRBV5-1 with TRBJ2-1, with D perhaps matching TRBD1 (6 bases). CDR3 length: 15 amino acids. The germline V and J ends were trimmed by 1 base and 5 bases, with 13 bases remaining between them. Germline V gene sequence: CDR1 SGHRS, CDR2 YFSETQ. Here the CDR3 reads CASSLFTGKNNEQFF. The CDR3 coding sequence is TGCGCCAGCAGCTTGTTCACAGGGAAAAACAATGAGCAGTTCTTC.

This clonotype was counted at least ten times. The DNA for the CDR3 is TGTGCCAGCAGCTTGTTGGGGGGCCGCTATGGCTACACCTTC. The encoded protein is CASSLLGGRYGYTF. The rearrangement uses TRBV5-6 and TRBJ1-2; tentatively, D is TRBD1 (6 bases). Trimming removed 1 base from V and 4 bases from J, with 11 bases in between. The CDR3 totals 14 residues. The germline V gene encodes CDR1 SGHDT and CDR2 YYEEEE.

This clonotype occurred many times. The chain joins TRBV20-1 to TRBJ2-7, with D possibly being TRBD2 (5 bases). Trimming took 7 bases from V and 5 from J, leaving 21 bases between them. CDR3 length: 14 residues. CDR1 is DFQATT and CDR2 is SNEGSKA in the germline V gene (reference sequence). The CDR3 loop reads CSGAGGQATNEQYF. The CDR3 coding sequence is TGCAGTGGAGCCGGAGGTCAGGCCACTAACGAGCAGTACTTC.

This clonotype was detected once. One end of the junction does not line up with germline, which may come from a read error. V gene TRBV30 combines with J gene TRBJ1-1; 7 bases map to TRBD1. Germline CDR1 and CDR2: GTSNPN and SVGIG (reference sequence). This CDR3 contains 14 residues. CDR3 DNA sequence: TGTGTCTGGAGTGTACGGGCCGAGGGGGCTAGAGCTTTCTTT. It encodes CVWSVRAEGARAFF. Drawing the rest from reference TRBV30 and TRBJ1-1, the complete variable domain is SQTIHQWPATLVQPVGSPLSLECTVEGTSNPNLYWYRQAAGRGLQLLFYSVGIGQISSEVPQNLSASRPQDRQFILSSKKLLLSDSGFYLCVWSVRAEGARAFFGQGTRLTVV.

The genes are TRBV5-6 and TRBJ1-1; a weak D match, TRBD1 (5 bases). The CDR3 is 18 residues long. The germline V and J ends were trimmed by 0 bases and 0 bases, with 18 bases remaining between them. Germline CDR1 is SGHDT and CDR2 is YYEEEE. CDR3 sequence reads: CASSLDGRAGPMNTEAFF. Here the CDR3 DNA reads TGTGCCAGCAGCTTGGATGGTCGGGCGGGACCGATGAACACTGAAGCTTTCTTT.

This clonotype appeared a few times. This chain uses TRBV20-1 with TRBJ2-1, with D unresolved. This CDR3 has 12 residues. From germline, CDR1 is DFQATT and CDR2 SNEGSKA (reference sequence). V lost 6 bases to trimming and J lost 9 bases, with 15 bases between them. The CDR3 region has the DNA TGCAGTGCATATAGGCGCCTGGGTGAGCAGTTCTTC. This sequence encodes CSAYRRLGEQFF.

The J gene is TRBJ2-2, the V gene TRBV29-1; TRBD1 matches at 7 bases. The CDR3 has 13 residues. With V trimmed by 3 bases and J by 6 bases, 4 bases remained unmatched. From germline, CDR1 is SQVTM and CDR2 ANQGSEA. CDR3 sequence: CSVEEGGSGELFF. CDR3 coding DNA: TGCAGCGTTGAGGAAGGGGGCTCCGGGGAGCTGTTTTTT.

The genes are TRBV20-1 and TRBJ2-1; unclear D gene. Germline V gene data show CDR1 as DFQATT and CDR2 as SNEGSKA (reference sequence). The CDR3 totals 14 residues. V lost 6 bases, J lost 7 bases, and 19 bases lay in between. The CDR3 bases are TGCAGTGCCACCCCCAACGGCCTTAGGAATGAGCAGTTCTTC. Translation gives CSATPNGLRNEQFF.

This clonotype was picked up many times. The chain employs TRBV19 and TRBJ1-1; TRBD1 is a possible D gene (6 bases). Germline V gives CDR1 LNHDA, CDR2 SQIVND (reference sequence). V was trimmed by 1 base and J by 4 bases, leaving 10 bases between them. The CDR3 spans 14 residues. The CDR3 is CASSIVGGGTEAFF. In DNA, the CDR3 is TGTGCCAGTAGTATAGTTGGAGGGGGCACTGAAGCTTTCTTT.